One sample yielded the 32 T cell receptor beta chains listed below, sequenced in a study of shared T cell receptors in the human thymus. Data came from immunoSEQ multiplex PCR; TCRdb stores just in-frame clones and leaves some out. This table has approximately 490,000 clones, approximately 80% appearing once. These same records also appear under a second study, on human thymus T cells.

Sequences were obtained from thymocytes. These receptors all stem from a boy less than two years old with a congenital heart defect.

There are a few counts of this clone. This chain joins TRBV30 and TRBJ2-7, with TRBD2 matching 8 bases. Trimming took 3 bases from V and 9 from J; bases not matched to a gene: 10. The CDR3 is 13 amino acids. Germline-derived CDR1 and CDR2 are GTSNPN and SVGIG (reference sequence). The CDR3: CAWSGGVVWGQYF. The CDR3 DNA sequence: TGTGCCTGGAGCGGGGGGGTAGTCTGGGGGCAGTACTTC.

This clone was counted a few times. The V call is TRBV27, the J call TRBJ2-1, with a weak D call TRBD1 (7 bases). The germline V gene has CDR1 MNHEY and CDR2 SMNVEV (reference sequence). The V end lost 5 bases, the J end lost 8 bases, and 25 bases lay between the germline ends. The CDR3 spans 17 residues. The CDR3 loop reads CASSPSPTGRKLHEQFF. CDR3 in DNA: TGTGCCAGCAGTCCATCCCCGACAGGGAGGAAATTGCATGAGCAGTTCTTC.

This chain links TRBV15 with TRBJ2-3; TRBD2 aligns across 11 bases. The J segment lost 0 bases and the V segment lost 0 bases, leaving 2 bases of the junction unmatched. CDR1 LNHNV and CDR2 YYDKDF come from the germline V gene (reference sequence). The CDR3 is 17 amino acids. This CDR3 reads CATSRDRTSGSTDTQYF. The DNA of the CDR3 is TGTGCCACCAGCAGAGATCGGACTAGCGGGAGCACAGATACGCAGTATTTT. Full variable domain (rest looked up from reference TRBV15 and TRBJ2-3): DAMVIQNPRYQVTQFGKPVTLSCSQTLNHNVMYWYQQKSSQAPKLLFHYYDKDFNNEADTPDNFQSRRPNTSFCFLDIRSPGLGDTAMYLCATSRDRTSGSTDTQYFGPGTRLTVL.

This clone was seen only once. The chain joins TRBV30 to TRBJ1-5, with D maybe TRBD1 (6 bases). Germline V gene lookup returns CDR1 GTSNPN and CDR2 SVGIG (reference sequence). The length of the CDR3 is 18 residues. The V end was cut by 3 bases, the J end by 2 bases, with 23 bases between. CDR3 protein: CAWSVARQASLGNQPQHF. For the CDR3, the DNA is TGTGCCTGGAGCGTGGCCCGACAGGCCTCTTTGGGCAATCAGCCCCAGCATTTT.

As DNA, the CDR3 is TGTGCCAGTAGTATGGGAGGAGGGATGAACACTGAAGCTTTCTTT. It specifies CASSMGGGMNTEAFF. The chain carries TRBV19 and TRBJ1-1; D not resolved. The CDR3 consists of 15 residues. Germline V gene lookup returns CDR1 LNHDA and CDR2 SQIVND (reference sequence). The V end lost 3 bases, the J end lost 0 bases, and 11 bases lay between the germline ends.

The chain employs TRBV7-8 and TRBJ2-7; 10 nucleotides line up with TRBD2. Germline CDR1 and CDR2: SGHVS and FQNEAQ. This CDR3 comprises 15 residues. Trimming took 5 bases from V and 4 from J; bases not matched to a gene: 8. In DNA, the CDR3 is TGTGCCAGCAGCAAAGGGAGTAGCGGGAGGTACGAGCAGTACTTC. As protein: CASSKGSSGRYEQYF. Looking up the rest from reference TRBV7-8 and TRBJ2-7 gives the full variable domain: GAGVSQSPRYKVAKRGQDVALRCDPISGHVSLFWYQQALGQGPEFLTYFQNEAQLDKSGLPSDRFFAERPEGSVSTLKIQRTQQEDSAVYLCASSKGSSGRYEQYFGPGTRLTVT.

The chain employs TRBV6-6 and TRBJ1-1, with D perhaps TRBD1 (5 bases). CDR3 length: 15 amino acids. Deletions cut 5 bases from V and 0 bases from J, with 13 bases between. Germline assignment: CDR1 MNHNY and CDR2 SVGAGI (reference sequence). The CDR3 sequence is CASSTAQGLNTEAFF. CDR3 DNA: TGTGCCAGCAGTACCGCCCAGGGTTTGAACACTGAAGCTTTCTTT.

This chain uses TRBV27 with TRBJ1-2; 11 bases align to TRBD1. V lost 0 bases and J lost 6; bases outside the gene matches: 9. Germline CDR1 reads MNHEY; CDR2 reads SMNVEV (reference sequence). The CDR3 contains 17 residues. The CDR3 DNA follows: TGTGCCAGCAGTTTATCGGGCCGGGACAGGGGGAGGGATGGCTACACCTTC. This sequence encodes CASSLSGRDRGRDGYTF.

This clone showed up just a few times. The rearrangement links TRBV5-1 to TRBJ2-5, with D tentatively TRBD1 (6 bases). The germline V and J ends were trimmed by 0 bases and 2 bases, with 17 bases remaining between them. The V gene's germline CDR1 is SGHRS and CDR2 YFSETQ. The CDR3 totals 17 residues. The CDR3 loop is CASSLVKTGMPQETQYF. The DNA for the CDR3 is TGCGCCAGCAGCTTGGTCAAGACAGGCATGCCTCAAGAGACCCAGTACTTC.

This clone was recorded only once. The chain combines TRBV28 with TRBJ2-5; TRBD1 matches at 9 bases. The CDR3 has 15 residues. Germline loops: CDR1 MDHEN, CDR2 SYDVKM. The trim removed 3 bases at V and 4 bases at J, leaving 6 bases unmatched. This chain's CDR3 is CASSLGQGDGETQYF. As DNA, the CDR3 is TGTGCCAGCAGTTTGGGACAGGGCGATGGAGAGACCCAGTACTTC.

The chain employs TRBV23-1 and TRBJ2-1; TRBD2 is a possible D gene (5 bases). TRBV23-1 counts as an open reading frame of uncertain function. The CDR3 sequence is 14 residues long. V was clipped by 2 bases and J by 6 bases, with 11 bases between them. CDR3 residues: CASSQPYGLNEQFF. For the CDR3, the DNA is TGCGCCAGCAGTCAACCATACGGACTCAATGAGCAGTTCTTC.

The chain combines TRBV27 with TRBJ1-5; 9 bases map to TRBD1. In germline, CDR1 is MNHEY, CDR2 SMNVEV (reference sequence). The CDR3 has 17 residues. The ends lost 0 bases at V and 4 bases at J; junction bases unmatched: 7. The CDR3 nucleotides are TGTGCCAGCAGTTTATCGGGACAGGGTCCGAGGAATCAGCCCCAGCATTTT. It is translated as CASSLSGQGPRNQPQHF.

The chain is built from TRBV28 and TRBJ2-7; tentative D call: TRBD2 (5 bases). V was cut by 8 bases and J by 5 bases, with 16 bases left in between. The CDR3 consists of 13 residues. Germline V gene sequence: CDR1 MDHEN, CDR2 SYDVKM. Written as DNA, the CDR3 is TGTGCCAGCGGGTCCACTAGTTCCCACGAGCAGTACTTC. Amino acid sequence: CASGSTSSHEQYF. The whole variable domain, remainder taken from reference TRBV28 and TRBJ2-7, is DVKVTQSSRYLVKRTGEKVFLECVQDMDHENMFWYRQDPGLGLRLIYFSYDVKMKEKGDIPEGYSVSREKKERFSLILESASTNQTSMYLCASGSTSSHEQYFGPGTRLTVT.

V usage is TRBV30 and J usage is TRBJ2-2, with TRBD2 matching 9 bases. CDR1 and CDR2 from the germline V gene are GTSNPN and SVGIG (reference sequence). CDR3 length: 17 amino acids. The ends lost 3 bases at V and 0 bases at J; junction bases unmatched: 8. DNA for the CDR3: TGTGCCTGGAGCAGTATTAGCGGGAGCGCGAACACCGGGGAGCTGTTTTTT. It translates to CAWSSISGSANTGELFF.

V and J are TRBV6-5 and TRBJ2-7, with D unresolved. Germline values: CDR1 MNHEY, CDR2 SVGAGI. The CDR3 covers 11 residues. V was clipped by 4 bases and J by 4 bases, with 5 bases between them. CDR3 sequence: CASSWQYEQYF. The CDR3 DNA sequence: TGTGCCAGCAGTTGGCAGTACGAGCAGTACTTC.

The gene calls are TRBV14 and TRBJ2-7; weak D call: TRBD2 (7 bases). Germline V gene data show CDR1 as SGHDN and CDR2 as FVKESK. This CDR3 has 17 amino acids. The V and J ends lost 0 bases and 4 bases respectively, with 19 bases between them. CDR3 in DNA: TGTGCCAGCAGCCAAGATGGTGGGGGCGGGAGAGTATACGAGCAGTACTTC. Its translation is CASSQDGGGGRVYEQYF.

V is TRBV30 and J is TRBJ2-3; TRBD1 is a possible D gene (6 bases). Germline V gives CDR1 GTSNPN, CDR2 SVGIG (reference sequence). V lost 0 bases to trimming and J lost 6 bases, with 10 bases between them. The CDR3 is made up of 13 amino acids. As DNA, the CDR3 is TGTGCCTGGAGTGTTGGGGGCCGGGATACGCAGTATTTT. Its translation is CAWSVGGRDTQYF.

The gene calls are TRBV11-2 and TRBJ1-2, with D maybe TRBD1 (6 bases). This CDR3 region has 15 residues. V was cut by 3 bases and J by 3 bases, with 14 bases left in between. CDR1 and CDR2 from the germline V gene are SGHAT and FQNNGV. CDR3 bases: TGTGCCAGCAGCTTTTTGGACAGCCTAGACTATGGCTACACCTTC. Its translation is CASSFLDSLDYGYTF. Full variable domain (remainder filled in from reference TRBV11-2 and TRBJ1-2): EAGVAQSPRYKIIEKRQSVAFWCNPISGHATLYWYQQILGQGPKLLIQFQNNGVVDDSQLPKDRFSAERLKGVDSTLKIQPAKLEDSAVYLCASSFLDSLDYGYTFGSGTRLTVV.

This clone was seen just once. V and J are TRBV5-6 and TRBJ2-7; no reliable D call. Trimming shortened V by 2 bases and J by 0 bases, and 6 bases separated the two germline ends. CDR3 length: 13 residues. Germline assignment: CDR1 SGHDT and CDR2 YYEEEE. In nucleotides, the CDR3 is TGTGCCAGCAGCTTTTACAGCTCCTACGAGCAGTACTTC. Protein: CASSFYSSYEQYF.

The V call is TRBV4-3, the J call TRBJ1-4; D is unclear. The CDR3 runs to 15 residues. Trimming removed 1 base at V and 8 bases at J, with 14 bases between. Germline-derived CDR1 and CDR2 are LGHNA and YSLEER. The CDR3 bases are TGCGCCAGCAGCCAAGTCTTATCGGGGAGCGAAAAACTGTTTTTT. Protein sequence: CASSQVLSGSEKLFF.

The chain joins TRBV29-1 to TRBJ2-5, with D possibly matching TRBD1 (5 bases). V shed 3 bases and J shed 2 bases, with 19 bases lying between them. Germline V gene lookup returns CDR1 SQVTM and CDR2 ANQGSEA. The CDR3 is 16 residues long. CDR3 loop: CSVDPVGQDPQETQYF. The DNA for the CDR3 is TGCAGCGTTGACCCCGTTGGACAAGACCCACAAGAGACCCAGTACTTC. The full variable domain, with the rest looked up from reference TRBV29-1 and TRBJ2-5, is SAVISQKPSRDICQRGTSLTIQCQVDSQVTMMFWYRQQPGQSLTLIATANQGSEATYESGFVIDKFPISRPNLTFSTLTVSNMSPEDSSIYLCSVDPVGQDPQETQYFGPGTRLLVL.

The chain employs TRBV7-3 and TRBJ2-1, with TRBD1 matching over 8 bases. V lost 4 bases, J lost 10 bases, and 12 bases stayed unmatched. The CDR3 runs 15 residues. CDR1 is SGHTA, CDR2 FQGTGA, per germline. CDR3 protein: CASSSAGGNSCEQFF. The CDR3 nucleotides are TGTGCCAGCAGCTCCGCAGGGGGCAACTCATGCGAGCAGTTCTTC. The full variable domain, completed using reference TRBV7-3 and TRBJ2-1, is GAGVSQTPSNKVTEKGKYVELRCDPISGHTALYWYRQSLGQGPEFLIYFQGTGAADDSGLPNDRFFAVRPEGSVSTLKIQRTERGDSAVYLCASSSAGGNSCEQFFGPGTRLTVL.

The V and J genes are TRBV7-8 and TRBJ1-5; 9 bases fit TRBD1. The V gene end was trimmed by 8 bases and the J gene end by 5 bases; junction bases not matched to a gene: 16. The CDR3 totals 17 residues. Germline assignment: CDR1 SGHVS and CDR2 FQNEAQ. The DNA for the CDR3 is TGTGCCAGCGGCACGGGACAGGGACGGACCCGGGATCAGCCCCAGCATTTT. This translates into CASGTGQGRTRDQPQHF. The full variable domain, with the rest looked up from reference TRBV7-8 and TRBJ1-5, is GAGVSQSPRYKVAKRGQDVALRCDPISGHVSLFWYQQALGQGPEFLTYFQNEAQLDKSGLPSDRFFAERPEGSVSTLKIQRTQQEDSAVYLCASGTGQGRTRDQPQHFGDGTRLSIL.

The CDR3 coding sequence is TGTGCCAGCAGTCCCCAGACTAGCGGGAACAATGAGCAGTTCTTC. This gives the protein CASSPQTSGNNEQFF. The V gene is TRBV28, the J gene TRBJ2-1; 11 bases fit TRBD2. Trimming cost V 5 bases and J 5 bases; bases outside gene matches: 5. This CDR3 has 15 amino acids. CDR1 and CDR2 from the germline V gene are MDHEN and SYDVKM.

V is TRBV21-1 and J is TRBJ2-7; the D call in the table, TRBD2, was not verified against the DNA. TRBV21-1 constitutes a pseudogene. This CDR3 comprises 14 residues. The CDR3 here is CASSKRASSYEQYF. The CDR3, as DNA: TGTGCCAGCAGCAAGAGGGCCAGCTCCTACGAGCAGTACTTC.

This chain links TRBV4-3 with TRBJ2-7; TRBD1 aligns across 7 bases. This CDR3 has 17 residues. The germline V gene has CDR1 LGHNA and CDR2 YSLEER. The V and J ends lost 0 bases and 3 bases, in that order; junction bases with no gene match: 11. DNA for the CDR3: TGCGCCAGCAGCCAAGATTATCGACAGGGCGAGGTCTACGAGCAGTACTTC. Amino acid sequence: CASSQDYRQGEVYEQYF.

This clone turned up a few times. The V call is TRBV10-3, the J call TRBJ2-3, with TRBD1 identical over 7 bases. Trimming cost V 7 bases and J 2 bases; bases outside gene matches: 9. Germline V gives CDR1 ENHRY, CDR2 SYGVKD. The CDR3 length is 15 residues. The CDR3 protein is CAIKTGTDNTDTQYF. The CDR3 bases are TGTGCCATCAAAACCGGGACAGACAACACAGATACGCAGTATTTT.

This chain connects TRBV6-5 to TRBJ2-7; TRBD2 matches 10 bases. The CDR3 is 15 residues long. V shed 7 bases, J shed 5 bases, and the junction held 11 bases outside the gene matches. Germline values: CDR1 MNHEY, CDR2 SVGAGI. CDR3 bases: TGTGCCAGCATTAAAGCGGGAGGGCCGACTAACGAGCAGTACTTC. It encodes CASIKAGGPTNEQYF.

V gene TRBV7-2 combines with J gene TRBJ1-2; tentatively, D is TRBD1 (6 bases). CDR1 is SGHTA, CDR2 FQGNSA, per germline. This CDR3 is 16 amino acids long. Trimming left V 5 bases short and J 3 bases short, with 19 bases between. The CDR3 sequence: CASSLLPGQPYYGYTF. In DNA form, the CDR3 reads TGTGCCAGCAGCCTACTGCCAGGACAGCCTTACTATGGCTACACCTTC.

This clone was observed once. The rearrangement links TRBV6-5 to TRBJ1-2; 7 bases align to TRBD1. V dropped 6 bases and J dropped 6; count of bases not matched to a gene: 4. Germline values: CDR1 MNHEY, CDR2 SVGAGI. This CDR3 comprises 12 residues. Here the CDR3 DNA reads TGTGCCAGCAGCCGCGACAGGGATGGCTACACCTTC. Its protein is CASSRDRDGYTF.

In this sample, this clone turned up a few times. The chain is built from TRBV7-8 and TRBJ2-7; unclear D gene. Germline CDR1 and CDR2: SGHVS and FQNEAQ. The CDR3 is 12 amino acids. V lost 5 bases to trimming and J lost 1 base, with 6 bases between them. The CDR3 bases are TGTGCCAGCAGCCCAAAATCCTACGAGCAGTACTTC. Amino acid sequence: CASSPKSYEQYF.

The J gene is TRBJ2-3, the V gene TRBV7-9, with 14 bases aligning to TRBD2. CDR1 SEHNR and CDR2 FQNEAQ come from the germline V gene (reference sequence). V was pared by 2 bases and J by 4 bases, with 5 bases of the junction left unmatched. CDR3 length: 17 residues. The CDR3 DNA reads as TGTGCCAGCAGCTTACCGGGACTAGCGGGAGAGGCAGATACGCAGTATTTT. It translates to CASSLPGLAGEADTQYF.